Below are 25 T cell receptor beta chains sequenced from a single sample in a study of breast tumors, draining lymph nodes, adjacent tissues. TCRdb reanalysed the multiplex PCR reads using MiXCR and keeps one entry per CDR3 protein. The data contain 23,000 or so distinct CDR3 sequences, roughly three fifths of them singletons. Sequences were obtained from tumor-adjacent breast tissue. Receptor source: a female donor with breast cancer. Some clones in this sample may be carry-over from other donors' samples.

This clonotype turned up a few times. The genes are TRBV4-1 and TRBJ1-2, with D maybe TRBD1 (5 bases). The germline V gene encodes CDR1 MGHRA and CDR2 YSYEKL. The CDR3 consists of 14 residues. Trimming removed 3 bases at V and 2 bases at J, with 10 bases between. The CDR3 DNA reads as TGCGCCAGCAGCCAGGTCGGGGGAAACTATGGCTACACCTTC. Translating it yields CASSQVGGNYGYTF.

J is TRBJ1-6 and V is TRBV19; 9 bases agree with TRBD1. V shed 5 bases and J 11 bases; nucleotides not matched to a gene: 10. The germline V gene encodes CDR1 LNHDA and CDR2 SQIVND (reference sequence). The CDR3 contains 15 residues. CDR3 DNA sequence: TGTGCCAGTAGTGACCGGGGACAGGGATTGACACCCCTCCACTTT. Its translation is CASSDRGQGLTPLHF.

Ten or more counts support this clonotype. Just one base apart from a much larger clone, this may be a read error. The V and J genes are TRBV6-1 and TRBJ2-5; 9 positions agree with TRBD1. V trimming: 5 bases; J trimming: 5 bases; junction bases outside the gene matches: 9. In germline, CDR1 is MNHNS, CDR2 SASEGT. This CDR3 contains 15 residues. CDR3 protein: CASSQGGTGSETQYF. As DNA, the CDR3 is TGTGCCAGCAGTCAAGGTGGGACAGGGTCTGAGACCCAGTACTTC.

To note about this clonotype: A junction boundary mismatches the germline segment, possibly from a read error. V usage is TRBV12-3 or TRBV12-4 and J usage is TRBJ2-7; D gene uncertain. This CDR3 region has 15 residues. The CDR3 DNA follows: TGTGCCGGCAGTTTCGCGCGGCCGATCTCCTACGAGCAGTACTTC. It encodes CAGSFARPISYEQYF.

The gene calls are TRBV7-2 and TRBJ2-3; TRBD2 aligns across 9 bases. The CDR3 runs 14 residues. The V gene's germline CDR1 is SGHTA and CDR2 FQGNSA. Germline trimming cut 6 bases from V and 2 bases from J; bases unmatched to any gene: 3. DNA for the CDR3: TGTGCCAGCAGTGCTAGCGGGAACACAGATACGCAGTATTTT. Translating it yields CASSASGNTDTQYF.

A remark on this clonotype: In this CDR3 the conserved last residue, phenylalanine or tryptophan, is missing, so a read error is likely. The gene calls are TRBV29-1 and TRBJ2-1, with 8 bases that match TRBD2. CDR3 size: 15 residues. V was pared by 6 bases and J by 2 bases, with 9 bases of the junction left unmatched. CDR1 is SQVTM and CDR2 is ANQGSEA in the germline V gene. The CDR3 DNA sequence: TGCAGCGTCCAAGCCTTAGCGGGGACCTACAATGAGCAGTTCCTC. This gives the protein CSVQALAGTYNEQFL.

The chain joins TRBV5-1 to TRBJ2-3; 10 bases map to TRBD1. J gave up 4 bases and V 3 bases, and 2 bases lay outside the gene matches. The germline gives CDR1 SGHRS, CDR2 YFSETQ. The CDR3 is 14 residues long. The CDR3 loop is CASSSGTGADTQYF. For the CDR3, the DNA is TGCGCCAGCAGCTCAGGGACAGGGGCAGATACGCAGTATTTT.

The chain links TRBV10-3 to TRBJ2-7; 9 bases agree with TRBD2. The J call is in doubt because the DNA end fits TRBJ2-5 better. CDR3 length: 12 residues. Germline V gene data show CDR1 as ENHRY and CDR2 as SYGVKD. The CDR3 DNA reads TGTGCCATCTCGCGGGAGGGAGAGACCCAGTACTTC. This encodes CAISREGETQYF.

Note on this clonotype: An end of the junction differs from the germline gene, which may be a read error. The chain joins TRBV7-2 to TRBJ2-6; TRBD1 or TRBD2 may be the D gene (6 bases each). The CDR3 has 15 residues. Germline CDR1 is SGHTA and CDR2 is FQGNSA. CDR3 region: CASSLGGSGANVPTF. The CDR3 nucleotides read TGCGCCAGCAGCTTAGGGGGGTCTGGGGCCAACGTCCCGACTTTC.

This clonotype was seen just once. The genes are TRBV10-3 and TRBJ2-7; D not certain. V gave up 8 bases and J gave up 4 bases, with 6 bases separating them. The V gene's germline CDR1 is ENHRY and CDR2 SYGVKD. This CDR3 comprises 10 residues. CDR3 region: CAIGDYEQYF. The DNA for the CDR3 is TGTGCCATCGGAGATTACGAGCAGTACTTC.

The V and J genes are TRBV7-2 and TRBJ1-5, with D perhaps TRBD1 (5 bases). V gave up 5 bases and J gave up 6 bases, with 17 bases separating them. Germline CDR1 and CDR2: SGHTA and FQGNSA. This CDR3 is 15 amino acids long. DNA of the CDR3: TGTGCCAGCAGCCTCGGGAGGGGTTTAGGTCAGCCCCAGCATTTT. Translating it yields CASSLGRGLGQPQHF.

By proportion, this clonotype is medium-sized. This chain joins TRBV5-1 and TRBJ2-7; D not certain. Trimming stripped 0 bases from V and 5 bases from J, with 12 bases between. The CDR3 runs 14 residues. Germline-derived CDR1 and CDR2 are SGHRS and YFSETQ. The CDR3 bases are TGCGCCAGCAGCTTGGGTCCGAGTACGGACGAGCAGTACTTC. It is translated as CASSLGPSTDEQYF.

Of note for this clonotype: At one end the junction does not follow the germline gene, possibly because of a read error. V usage is TRBV7-9 and J usage is TRBJ2-5, with D possibly called TRBD1 or TRBD2 (6 bases each). CDR1 SEHNR and CDR2 FQNEAQ come from the germline V gene (reference sequence). The CDR3 is 16 residues long. CDR3 bases: TGTGCCAGCAGCGGTATGGACAGCGGGTTCCAAGAGGCCCAGTACTTC. Amino acid sequence: CASSGMDSGFQEAQYF. The full variable domain, its missing parts supplied by reference TRBV7-9 and TRBJ2-5, is DTGVSQNPRHKITKRGQNVTFRCDPISEHNRLYWYRQTLGQGPEFLTYFQNEAQLEKSRLLSDRFSAERPKGSFSTLEIQRTEQGDSAMYLCASSGMDSGFQEAQYFGPGTRLLVL.

By share, this clonotype counts as medium-sized. This rearrangement joins TRBV20-1 to TRBJ1-6, with 9 bases aligning to TRBD1. Germline lookup yields CDR1 DFQATT and CDR2 SNEGSKA (reference sequence). V was clipped by 5 bases and J by 4 bases; unmatched bases: 6. CDR3 length equals 15 residues. The CDR3 region has the DNA TGCAGTGCTCATAGACAGGGGGTTTATAATTCACCCCTCCACTTT. Translation: CSAHRQGVYNSPLHF.

This clonotype was found many times. A much larger clone differs from this one at a single base, so this may be a read error. V gene TRBV7-8 combines with J gene TRBJ2-5; 10 bases fit TRBD2. This CDR3 has 21 residues. V shed 5 bases, J shed 1 base, and the junction held 22 bases outside the gene matches. Per germline, CDR1 SGHVS and CDR2 FQNEAQ. This CDR3 is CASSTPPLAGASWRTQETQYF. In nucleotides, the CDR3 is TGTGCCAGCAGCACCCCACCCCTAGCGGGAGCTTCCTGGCGCACCCAAGAGACCCAGTACTTC.

Many counts were recorded for this clonotype. In DNA, the CDR3 is TGCAGTGCATTGCGACTAGCGGGAGGGCCTAATGAGCAGTTCTTC. Translating it yields CSALRLAGGPNEQFF. The rearrangement joins TRBV20-1 to TRBJ2-1; 14 nucleotides line up with TRBD2. The J segment lost 7 bases and the V segment lost 6 bases, leaving 8 bases of the junction unmatched. This CDR3 contains 15 residues. CDR1 DFQATT and CDR2 SNEGSKA come from the germline V gene (reference sequence).

This clonotype is labeled as medium-sized. The chain is built from TRBV6-6 and TRBJ1-2; no reliable D call. The CDR3 is made up of 11 amino acids. Trimming stripped 4 bases from V and 8 bases from J, with 8 bases between. In germline, CDR1 is MNHNY, CDR2 SVGAGI (reference sequence). CDR3 in DNA: TGTGCCAGCAGTTCTGGACGAGGCTACACCTTC. Translation gives CASSSGRGYTF.

The chain employs TRBV5-1 and TRBJ1-2; perhaps TRBD1 as D (5 bases). Germline V gene data show CDR1 as SGHRS and CDR2 as YFSETQ. Between the trimmed V and J ends, which lost 0 bases and 4 bases, there was a span of 16 bases. The CDR3 sequence is 16 residues long. The CDR3 loop reads CASSLAGGTNIYGYTF. Written as DNA, the CDR3 is TGCGCCAGCAGCTTGGCCGGGGGGACGAACATCTATGGCTACACCTTC.

This clonotype was seen many times. The V and J genes are TRBV2 and TRBJ2-3; D remains unclear. V was trimmed by 4 bases and J by 2 bases, leaving 13 bases between them. Germline V gene sequence: CDR1 SNHLY, CDR2 FYNNEI. The CDR3 is made up of 15 amino acids. This CDR3 reads CASSGSVSLTDTQYF. The CDR3 DNA is TGTGCCAGCAGTGGATCGGTCAGCCTCACAGATACGCAGTATTTT.

The V gene is TRBV5-1, the J gene TRBJ1-4; D gene unclear. The germline CDR1 and CDR2 sequences are SGHRS and YFSETQ. Between the trimmed V and J ends, which lost 4 bases and 6 bases, there was a span of 7 bases. The CDR3 has 12 amino acids. In DNA form, the CDR3 reads TGCGCCAGCAGCGACGCCGATGAAAAACTGTTTTTT. Its translation: CASSDADEKLFF. Using reference TRBV5-1 and TRBJ1-4 for the parts outside the CDR3, the full variable domain is KAGVTQTPRYLIKTRGQQVTLSCSPISGHRSVSWYQQTPGQGLQFLFEYFSETQRNKGNFPGRFSGRQFSNSRSEMNVSTLELGDSALYLCASSDADEKLFFGSGTQLSVL.

The genes are TRBV20-1 and TRBJ2-1; tentatively, D is TRBD2 (5 bases). Per the germline V gene, CDR1 is DFQATT and CDR2 is SNEGSKA (reference sequence). The V end was cut by 3 bases, the J end by 1 base, with 7 bases between. The CDR3 totals 13 residues. This chain's CDR3 is CSARTGSYNEQFF. CDR3 sequence (DNA): TGCAGTGCTAGGACGGGGTCCTACAATGAGCAGTTCTTC.

The V and J genes are TRBV19 and TRBJ1-5; D perhaps matches TRBD1 (5 bases). CDR3 length: 15 amino acids. Deletions cut 6 bases from V and 0 bases from J, with 12 bases between. Germline V gives CDR1 LNHDA, CDR2 SQIVND (reference sequence). Here the CDR3 reads CASSSDNYSNQPQHF. The DNA for the CDR3 is TGTGCCAGTAGCTCGGACAATTATAGCAATCAGCCCCAGCATTTT.

The gene calls are TRBV5-4 and TRBJ2-7; 13 bases are shared with TRBD2. Germline CDR1 and CDR2: SGHNT and YYREEE (reference sequence). CDR3 length equals 16 residues. The V and J ends lost 0 bases and 3 bases, in that order; junction bases with no gene match: 3. CDR3 amino acids: CASSLGLAGGHYEQYF. The DNA for the CDR3 is TGTGCCAGCAGCTTGGGACTAGCGGGAGGCCACTACGAGCAGTACTTC.

This chain joins TRBV7-9 and TRBJ2-5; 14 bases match TRBD2. J was trimmed by 5 bases and V by 0 bases; bases with no gene match: 2. Germline lookup yields CDR1 SEHNR and CDR2 FQNEAQ (reference sequence). The CDR3 extends over 16 amino acids. The CDR3: CASSLAGLAGVETQYF. CDR3 sequence (DNA): TGTGCCAGCAGCTTAGCGGGACTAGCGGGAGTTGAGACCCAGTACTTC.

The gene calls are TRBV24-1 and TRBJ2-1; 9 bases map to TRBD2. CDR1 and CDR2 from the germline V gene are KGHDR and SFDVKD. This CDR3 is built from 16 residues. Trimming cost V 4 bases and J 0 bases; bases outside gene matches: 3. The CDR3 reads CATSDRLAASYNEQFF. For the CDR3, the DNA is TGTGCCACCAGTGACAGACTAGCGGCCTCCTACAATGAGCAGTTCTTC.